This T cell receptor beta chain emerged from a study of T cell responses to AZD1222 COVID-19 vaccine. Study observations and caveats: It should be noted that donors were predominantly white British and more often female, and clonal diversity was possibly underestimated. Unmutated variant regions are reportedly targeted by nearly half of spike-specific TCRs. None of the repertoires were sampled until the peak T cell response had passed.

Germline V CDR1 and CDR2: SGHKS, YYEKEE (reference sequence). This CDR3 has 14 residues. V dropped 0 bases and J dropped 6; count of bases not matched to a gene: 3. The repertoire was sequenced with immunoSEQ multiplex PCR; TCRdb's copy has only in-frame clones and lacks some. The sample lists about 170,000 clones, about 85% occurring once. As concerns this clone: The antigen is unknown.

This TCR was recovered from an adult in good health. Material: peripheral blood, obtained on day 0 of AZD1222 vaccination. This rearrangement joins TRBV5-5 to TRBJ1-3; TRBD1 matches 7 bases. The CDR3 loop reads CASSLAEGANTIYF. The DNA for the CDR3 is TGTGCCAGCAGCTTGGCCGAGGGGGCAAACACCATATATTTT.